This entry features one T cell receptor beta chain sequence. Its antigen is still unknown. This entry belongs to a study of blood T cells in healthy people across ages. A second PCR of 7 to 11 cycles used a sample-barcoded 5' primer and a J-beta primer mix. TCRdb itself ran the 5' RACE reads through MiXCR, one entry per CDR3 protein. This table has about 810,000 distinct CDR3 sequences, under 40% appearing once. Findings and limits, study-wide: Investigators treated diversity estimates from one million T cells as underestimates. Long-lived donors had more naive CD4+ cells and higher diversity than aged donors.

There are 17 residues in the CDR3. Germline V CDR1 and CDR2: MGHRA, YSYEKL. The V segment lost 4 bases and the J segment 0 bases; nucleotides outside the gene matches: 8. This chain connects TRBV4-1 to TRBJ1-3, with TRBD1 matching 8 bases. This TCR came from a man younger than 30 in good health. Material for sequencing was blood. CDR3 sequence reads: CASSRTGQVNSGNTIYF. The CDR3 nucleotides are TGCGCCAGCAGCCGGACGGGACAGGTCAACTCTGGAAACACCATATATTTT.